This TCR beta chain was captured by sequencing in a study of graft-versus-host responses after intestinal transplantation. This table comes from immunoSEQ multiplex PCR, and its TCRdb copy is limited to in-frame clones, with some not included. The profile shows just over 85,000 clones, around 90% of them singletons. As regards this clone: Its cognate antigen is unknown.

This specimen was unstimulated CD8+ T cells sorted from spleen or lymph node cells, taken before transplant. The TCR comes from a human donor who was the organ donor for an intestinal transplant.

The CDR3 reads CASSLSGTRGSYEQYF. In DNA form, the CDR3 reads TGTGCCAGCAGCCTAAGCGGGACTAGGGGCTCCTACGAGCAGTACTTC. The chain recombines TRBV7-2 with TRBJ2-7, with TRBD2 matching 8 bases. The CDR3 is 16 amino acids. The germline CDR1 and CDR2 sequences are SGHTA and FQGNSA. J gave up 0 bases and V 5 bases, and 9 bases lay outside the gene matches. Full variable domain (outside the CDR3, taken from reference TRBV7-2 and TRBJ2-7): GAGVSQSPSNKVTEKGKDVELRCDPISGHTALYWYRQSLGQGLEFLIYFQGNSAPDKSGLPSDRFSAERTGGSVSTLTIQRTQQEDSAVYLCASSLSGTRGSYEQYFGPGTRLTVT.